These T cell receptor beta chains were read from a single sample in a study of cytomegalovirus exposure and HLA in healthy donors. Some clones are missing from TCRdb's copy, which holds only in-frame ones; the method was immunoSEQ multiplex PCR. Here the sample spans more than 65,000 clones, roughly 71% being singletons. The sequencing sample was made of PBMCs. The receptors derive from a woman aged 55 to 70 in good health and CMV-seropositive. CDR3s include the opening cysteine and the closing phenylalanine or tryptophan.

j_call | v_call | cdr3_aa
TRBJ1-3 | TRBV30 | CAWSPRRASSGNTIYF
TRBJ2-1 | TRBV27 | CASSEGLAGYNEQFF
TRBJ2-4 | TRBV6-6 | CASSTTGNIQYF
TRBJ2-4 | TRBV30 | CAWTGTGTVQYF
TRBJ2-7 | TRBV29-1 | CSALTGGPYEQYF
TRBJ2-5 | TRBV6-5 | CASTRGGQETQYF
TRBJ1-5 | TRBV28 | CASSLGAWTKGNQPQHF
TRBJ2-7 | TRBV27 | CASSFSTGTYEQYF
TRBJ2-6 | TRBV2 | CASEEFSGANVLTF
TRBJ1-1 | TRBV10-3 | CAISELQGTEAFF
TRBJ2-4 | TRBV6-6 | CASSPEQPAKNIQYF
TRBJ2-1 | TRBV5-6 | CASSSSGSFTNEQFF
TRBJ2-1 | TRBV5-8 | CASNLLRLVDEQFF
TRBJ2-7 | TRBV11-1 | CACQTSGSVNEQYF
TRBJ1-3 | TRBV7-6 | CASSFGQPGNTIYF
TRBJ2-1 | TRBV2 | CASRDGTRPYNEQFF
TRBJ1-2 | TRBV10-3 | CATSGTGLYGYTF
TRBJ2-7 | TRBV13 | CASSLYSYEQYF
TRBJ1-2 | TRBV18 | CASSLLDRDSGYTF
TRBJ2-7 | TRBV10-3 | CAIRSPSSGVGEQYF
TRBJ2-2 | TRBV5-1 | CASSFRTGAFTGELFF
TRBJ1-6 | TRBV9 | CASSGQGQNSPLHF
TRBJ2-5 | TRBV2 | CASSETSGRGETQYF
TRBJ1-3 | TRBV27 | CASSPGQGRRDTIYF